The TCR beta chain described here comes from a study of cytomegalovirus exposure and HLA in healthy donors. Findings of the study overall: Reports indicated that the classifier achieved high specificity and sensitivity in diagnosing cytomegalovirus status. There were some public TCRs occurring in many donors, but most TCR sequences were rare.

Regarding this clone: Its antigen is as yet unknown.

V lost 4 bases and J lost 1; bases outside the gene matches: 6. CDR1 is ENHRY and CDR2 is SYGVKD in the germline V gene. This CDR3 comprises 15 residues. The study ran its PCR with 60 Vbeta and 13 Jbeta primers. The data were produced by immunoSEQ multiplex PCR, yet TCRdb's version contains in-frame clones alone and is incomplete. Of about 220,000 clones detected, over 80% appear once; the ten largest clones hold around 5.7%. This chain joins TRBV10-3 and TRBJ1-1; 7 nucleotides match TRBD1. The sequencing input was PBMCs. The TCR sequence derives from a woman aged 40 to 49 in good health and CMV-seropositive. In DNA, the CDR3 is TGTGCCATCAGTGGGAGGGACAGATCGAACACTGAAGCTTTCTTT. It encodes CAISGRDRSNTEAFF.